The entry that follows covers one T cell receptor (beta chain) sequence. Its antigen remains unknown. Method: immunoSEQ multiplex PCR; TCRdb's copy keeps in-frame clones and lacks some. The sample includes 110,000 to 150,000 clones, 93% of them seen just once. The CDR3 contains 16 residues. Germline trimming cut 3 bases from V and 0 bases from J; bases unmatched to any gene: 6. Germline CDR1 and CDR2: MDHEN and SYDVKM. This sample stems from a study of T cell responses to AZD1222 COVID-19 vaccine. Study-wide findings and caveats: Repertoires were obtained solely post-peak T cell response. The span of vaccine-associated CD4 TCRs extended across spike, with dominance at 160-218 and 743-854.

The genes are TRBV28 and TRBJ2-7, with 9 bases identical to TRBD1. Sequenced material: peripheral blood, taken on day 0 of AZD1222 vaccination. This sequence originates from an adult in good health. The CDR3 DNA follows: TGTGCCAGCAGTTTGTGGGGGACAGGGAACTCCTACGAGCAGTACTTC. Protein: CASSLWGTGNSYEQYF.